The rows below give T cell receptor beta chains drawn from one sample of a study of CD8+CD57+ T cells in acquired aplastic anemia. TCRdb recomputed calls from the reads with MiXCR, one row per CDR3 protein. The repertoire consists of 300,000 or so distinct CDR3 sequences, with around three fifths occurring once and the leading ten covering around 1.3%. Material: sorted CD4+, CD8+, or CD8+CD57+ T cells (not recorded which) from PBMCs. These receptors came from a human donor with aplastic anemia. Both conserved end residues are part of each CDR3. A D gene is named only where the DNA matches it firmly. A row's size may be missing; if present it is once, few, many or a size class.

j_call | clone_size | v_call | d_call | cdr3_aa | cdr3_nt
TRBJ2-7 | - | TRBV7-9 | - | CASSGAKVGISYEQYF | TGTGCCAGCAGCGGGGCCAAGGTAGGAATTTCCTACGAGCAGTACTTC
TRBJ1-1 | - | TRBV5-1 | - | CASSFGRLDTEAFF | TGCGCCAGCAGCTTCGGGCGATTGGACACTGAAGCTTTCTTT
TRBJ1-1 | - | TRBV7-9 | TRBD1 | CASSFQPGQVTTEAFF | TGTGCCAGCAGTTTCCAACCGGGACAGGTTACCACTGAAGCTTTCTTT
TRBJ2-6 | many | TRBV19 | TRBD1 | CASSSPGQGVPGANVLTF | TGTGCCAGTAGTTCCCCGGGACAGGGGGTCCCTGGGGCCAACGTCCTGACTTTC
TRBJ1-2 | few | TRBV6-5 | - | CASSYSTSGSYYGYTF | TGTGCCAGCAGTTATTCCACGTCCGGAAGCTACTATGGCTACACCTTC
TRBJ2-7 | few | TRBV20-1 | - | CSARAGGGQPQQYF | TGCAGTGCTAGAGCAGGGGGGGGTCAGCCCCAGCAGTACTTC
TRBJ2-3 | - | TRBV20-1 | - | CSARRESTDTQYF | TGCAGTGCTCGGCGGGAAAGCACAGATACGCAGTATTTT
TRBJ2-7 | once | TRBV20-1 | - | CSASSGGYEQYF | TGCAGTGCTTCCAGCGGTGGGTACGAGCAGTACTTC
TRBJ2-3 | once | TRBV5-1 | - | CASSFRLTTDTQYF | TGCGCCAGCAGCTTCCGTCTTACCACAGATACGCAGTATTTT
TRBJ2-7 | - | TRBV7-2 | TRBD1 | CASSFTDREYEQYF | TGTGCCAGCAGCTTTACGGACAGGGAGTACGAGCAGTACTTC
TRBJ2-5 | - | TRBV20-1 | TRBD1 | CSARPTGEGVQETQYF | TGCAGTGCTAGACCAACAGGGGAAGGAGTCCAAGAGACCCAGTACTTC
TRBJ1-2 | many | TRBV5-5 | - | CASSLTGTSHGYTF | TGTGCCAGCAGCTTAACCGGGACATCCCATGGCTACACCTTC
TRBJ2-3 | many | TRBV6-1 | - | CASSEVTGTDTQYF | TGTGCCAGCAGTGAAGTGACAGGCACAGATACGCAGTATTTT
TRBJ2-1 | - | TRBV20-1 | TRBD2 | CSVPDQREFNEQFF | TGCAGTGTCCCGGACCAGCGGGAGTTTAATGAGCAGTTCTTC
TRBJ2-3 | - | TRBV7-3 | TRBD2 | CASSFYGGGLSNYTQYF | TGTGCCAGCAGCTTCTACGGGGGAGGGCTGTCTAACTATACGCAGTATTTT
TRBJ2-7 | - | TRBV5-1 | TRBD2 | CASTWGGIGSEQYF | TGCGCCAGCACCTGGGGAGGGATCGGCTCCGAGCAGTACTTC
TRBJ2-5 | many | TRBV18 | - | CASSPPGFQETQYF | TGTGCCAGCTCACCACCGGGCTTCCAAGAGACCCAGTACTTC
TRBJ1-2 | few | TRBV10-2 | - | CASSPSGYGGYTF | TGCGCCAGCAGTCCATCAGGGTATGGAGGCTACACCTTC
TRBJ1-4 | few | TRBV20-1 | - | CSVQSQLNEKLFF | TGCAGTGTCCAATCCCAACTGAATGAAAAACTGTTTTTT
TRBJ1-1 | - | TRBV9 | - | CASSVGDRRGEAFF | TGTGCCAGCAGCGTGGGGGACCGGAGAGGTGAAGCTTTCTTT
TRBJ1-1 | - | TRBV5-1 | - | CASSLVGRAGGEAFF | TGCGCCAGCAGCTTGGTTGGGAGGGCGGGGGGTGAAGCTTTCTTT
TRBJ2-1 | - | TRBV7-3 | - | CASSLDEDTKQFF | TGTGCCAGCAGCTTAGACGAAGACACTAAGCAGTTCTTC
TRBJ2-3 | many | TRBV5-1 | TRBD2 | CASLAGVSTDTQYF | TGCGCCAGCCTAGCGGGGGTTAGCACAGATACGCAGTATTTT
TRBJ2-1 | - | TRBV6-1 | - | CASSSRQRNEQSF | TGTGCCAGCAGCTCTCGACAGCGCAATGAGCAGTCCTTC
TRBJ2-2 | - | TRBV5-1 | TRBD2 | CASSLAGTSGYTGELFF | TGTGCCAGCAGCTTGGCGGGGACTAGCGGTTACACCGGGGAGCTGTTTTTT
TRBJ2-3 | many | TRBV10-3 | - | CAISVDRGVSTDTQYF | TGTGCCATCAGTGTGGACCGGGGCGTTAGCACAGATACGCAGTATTTT